This paragraph covers one T cell receptor beta chain sequence. Its antigen is unknown. Per-base quality was not reported, and no clone a single base away is much larger than it. V is pared back by 7 bases and J by 1 base, with 4 bases lying between the germline termini. From cysteine to phenylalanine, the CDR3 is 10 amino acids long. Only the CDR3 region is kept as DNA, spanning 30 bases read in frame from base 1. Taken from the germline V gene (reference sequence), the CDR1 and CDR2 loops are DFQATT and SNEGSKA. This entry belongs to a study of blood T cell repertoires in COVID-19 (dated by TCRdb to 2020 to 2021). With regard to the full study: The collaborator samples originated in the United States, Italy and Spain and spanned the acute and convalescent phases of COVID-19. The prospective study material was composed of cDNA or gDNA derived from T cells, B-cell-depleted T cells, or PBMCs. The dataset comprised deeply sampled blood TCRbeta repertoires from subjects exposed to, actively infected with, or recovered from COVID-19. A freely available public database, intended as a resource for researchers studying the immune response to SARS-CoV-2, is where the repertoires were released. Samples were obtained from the ongoing ImmuneRACE study (first 160 participants) and from about 1,300 subjects provided by 6 global collaborators. The sample metadata nearly always contained a de-identified subject ID, COVID-19 status, age in years and sex. HLA class I and class II types, where available, came from metadata supplied by the sample provider rather than from assay-based typing. General conclusions and limits of the study: The amount of clinical and demographic metadata varied by source and participant and was provided uncurated.

TCRbeta CDR3 regions were amplified from genomic DNA using the immunoSEQ Assay, a bias-controlled multiplex PCR. The study's processing was this. The number of nucleated cells in each sample was estimated by amplification of reference gene primers within the assay. Sequence reads were collapsed and filtered to measure the absolute abundance of every unique TCRbeta CDR3 rearrangement. Productive Simpson clonality was computed per sample as the square root of Simpson's diversity index over productive rearrangements. TCRdb provides this immuneACCESS table in a form limited to in-frame rearrangements. Some clones are lacking; in checked studies, under half of them reflect an unresolved V gene, and why the rest are absent is not known. The V and J calls and clone size come from that table; D and trimming were worked out from the DNA. This sample has fewer than 350,000 clones in its table, and less than 90% of those were observed once. Around 13% of the sample belongs to the ten largest clones.

One collaborating source in Seattle enrolled patients during active infection and followed them longitudinally through the course of disease. Whole blood was collected in K2EDTA tubes by collaborating institutions according to the institutions' own protocols. For TCRbeta analysis, collaborators shipped samples in one of three forms: frozen whole blood, isolated PBMCs, or DNA extracted from either of those sample types. The sample taken for sequencing was peripheral blood. Recombination connected TRBV20-1 to TRBJ2-5, with the D gene uncertain. The receptor comes from a woman aged 70-85 years with COVID-19, enrolled during active disease. The DNA sequence is TGCAGTGGCGGCCAAGAGACCCAGTACTTC. Translated, it reads CSGGQETQYF.